These T cell receptor beta chains were read from a single sample in a study of PD-L1 blockade in urothelial cancer. The method was immunoSEQ multiplex PCR; TCRdb's version includes in-frame clones alone and lacks a portion of them. The sample holds about 110,000 clones, around 93% seen once. The source was PBMCs, collected around atezolizumab (anti-PD-L1) treatment. The receptors originated from a man between 60 and 75 years old with urothelial cancer. Each CDR3 is given with its conserved first and last residue. D genes are given only for firm matches. Size tells how often a clone was seen (once, few, many) or the class of an expanded clone, and some rows leave it out.

d_call cdr3_length clone_size j_call v_call cdr3_nt cdr3_aa
NA 17 NA TRBJ2-1 TRBV5-6 TGTGCCAGCAGCTTTTTCTTTCGACTACCTTCCTACAATGAGCAGTTCTTC CASSFFFRLPSYNEQFF
NA 15 NA TRBJ2-5 TRBV7-2 TGTGCCAGCAGCCATAGCCGGGGTAACCAAGAGACCCAGTACTTC CASSHSRGNQETQYF
NA 14 NA TRBJ2-7 TRBV30 TGTGCCTGGGACCAGGGAGGTTCGGCCTACGAGCAGTACTTC CAWDQGGSAYEQYF
NA 13 NA TRBJ2-5 TRBV19 TGTGCCAGTCGTCCAGGGAATCAAGAGACCCAGTACTTC CASRPGNQETQYF
TRBD1 18 once TRBJ2-7 TRBV5-1 TGCGCCAGCAGCAGCGGGACAGGGGCGTGGCGGTCTTCCTACGAGCAGTACTTC CASSSGTGAWRSSYEQYF
NA 16 NA TRBJ2-3 TRBV1 TGCACCAGCAGCCAAGAAGGACTAGCGGGGACAGATACGCAGTATTTT CTSSQEGLAGTDTQYF
TRBD1 15 NA TRBJ2-5 TRBV18 TGTGCCAGCTCGCGGGACAGGGGGAGCCAAGAGACCCAGTACTTC CASSRDRGSQETQYF
TRBD1 14 NA TRBJ2-7 TRBV5-1 TGCGCCAGCTCTATCGGACAGGGGGCGCTGGAGCAGTACTTC CASSIGQGALEQYF
TRBD1 16 NA TRBJ1-5 TRBV6-6 TGTGCCAGCAGTTCCCCCGGGACAGGGCTCAATCAGCCCCAGCATTTT CASSSPGTGLNQPQHF
TRBD2 17 few TRBJ2-5 TRBV10-3 TGTGCCATCAGTGAGCAAACTAGCGGGGCCCCTAGGGAGACCCAGTACTTC CAISEQTSGAPRETQYF
NA 12 NA TRBJ2-5 TRBV6-1 TGTGCCAGCACCCCCGGGGAAGAGACCCAGTACTTC CASTPGEETQYF
TRBD1 19 NA TRBJ2-2 TRBV7-7 TGTGCTAGCAGCTTAGACCTCCGGGACAGGGAGTCGGACACCGGGGAGCTGTTTTTT CASSLDLRDRESDTGELFF
NA 16 NA TRBJ1-5 TRBV4-1 TGCGCCAGCAGCCAAGATCAGGGGATCGGGAATCAGCCCCAGCATTTT CASSQDQGIGNQPQHF
TRBD2 15 NA TRBJ2-3 TRBV5-1 TGCGCCAGCAGCTTGCTAGCGGGAGCAGCAGATACGCAGTATTTT CASSLLAGAADTQYF
NA 17 NA TRBJ1-2 TRBV5-6 TGTGCCAGCAGCCACACCGGGGGGGAGGAACCTTCTGCTGGCTACACCTTC CASSHTGGEEPSAGYTF
NA 14 NA TRBJ2-1 TRBV6-5 TGTGCCAGCAGTTACTCGAAAAGGGGCAATGAGCAGTTCTTC CASSYSKRGNEQFF
TRBD2 16 NA TRBJ2-5 TRBV7-6 TGTGCCAGCAGCTTAGAGGCCGGCGGGAGCCAAGAGACCCAGTACTTC CASSLEAGGSQETQYF
NA 17 NA TRBJ2-2 TRBV5-1 TGCGCCAGCAGCTCGGGCTGGGCTAGCTCAATAACCGGGGAGCTGTTTTTT CASSSGWASSITGELFF
NA 16 NA TRBJ1-3 TRBV4-2 TGTGCCAGCAGCCCACCAGGGCAGCTCTCTGGAAACACCATATATTTT CASSPPGQLSGNTIYF
TRBD1 19 NA TRBJ2-6 TRBV5-1 TGCGCCAGCAGCTTGGGGTTCGGACAGGGGGCATTCGGGGCCAACGTCCTGACTTTC CASSLGFGQGAFGANVLTF